This T cell receptor (beta chain) derives from a study of cytomegalovirus exposure and HLA in healthy donors. General study findings and limits: The study put under 200 TCR beta chains on its list as cytomegalovirus-associated. According to a subsequent analysis, TCR clusters from the first cohort were inclined to appear together in the 110 or so validation repertoires. Rarity characterized most TCR sequences, yet some public TCRs appeared in many donors.

This table comes from immunoSEQ multiplex PCR, and its TCRdb copy is limited to in-frame clones, with some not included. The table lists under 400,000 clones, 88% of them singletons, with over 0.9% in the top ten. Germline-derived CDR1 and CDR2 are SGHRS and YFSETQ. This CDR3 comprises 14 residues. V shed 3 bases, J shed 8 bases, and the junction held 8 bases outside the gene matches. As for this clone: Its target is unknown.

The source of this sequence is a man aged 25-45 years in good health and CMV-seronegative. Source material: PBMCs. The V and J genes are TRBV5-1 and TRBJ2-3; 8 bases are shared with TRBD2. DNA of the CDR3: TGCGCCAGCAGCTGGGGACTAGAGGTCGGTACGCAGTATTTT. Its translation: CASSWGLEVGTQYF.